This T cell receptor (beta chain) is from a study of cytomegalovirus exposure and HLA in healthy donors. Points from the study as a whole: Presence/absence comparisons presumed near-even sequencing depth among donors. A few CMV-associated chains proved CMV antigen-specific in vitro. According to reports, the classifier identified cytomegalovirus status with high specificity and sensitivity.

The PCR was carried out with 60 Vbeta primers and 13 Jbeta primers. Produced via immunoSEQ multiplex PCR; TCRdb's table is partial and in-frame only. The table includes about 110,000 clones, around 77% detected once. Among the donors, all were healthy bone marrow donors. On this clone itself: Antigen specificity is unknown.

The sequencing sample was made of PBMCs. This receptor was obtained from a man aged 18 to 29 in good health and CMV-seronegative.

CDR3 coding DNA: TGCGCCAGCAGCTTAAGGGGCGCGTTGGGAGAGACCCAGTACTTC. Amino acids: CASSLRGALGETQYF. The V gene is TRBV5-1, the J gene TRBJ2-5, with D perhaps TRBD1 (5 bases). Germline-derived CDR1 and CDR2 are SGHRS and YFSETQ. The CDR3 extends over 15 amino acids. Trimming pared 2 bases from V and 4 bases from J, leaving 15 bases between.